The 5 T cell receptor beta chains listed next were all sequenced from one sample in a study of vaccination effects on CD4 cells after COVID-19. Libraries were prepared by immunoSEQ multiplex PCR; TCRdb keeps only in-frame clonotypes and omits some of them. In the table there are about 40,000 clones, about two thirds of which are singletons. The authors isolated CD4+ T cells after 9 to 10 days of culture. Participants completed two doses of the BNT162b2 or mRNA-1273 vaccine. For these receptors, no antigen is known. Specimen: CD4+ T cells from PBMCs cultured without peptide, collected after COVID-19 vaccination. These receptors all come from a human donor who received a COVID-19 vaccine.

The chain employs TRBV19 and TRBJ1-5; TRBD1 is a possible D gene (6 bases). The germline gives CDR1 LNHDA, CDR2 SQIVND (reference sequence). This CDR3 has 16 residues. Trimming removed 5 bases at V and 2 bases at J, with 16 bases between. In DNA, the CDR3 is TGTGCCAGTAGTTTAACAGGGACTGCGGGCAATCAGCCCCAGCATTTT. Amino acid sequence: CASSLTGTAGNQPQHF.

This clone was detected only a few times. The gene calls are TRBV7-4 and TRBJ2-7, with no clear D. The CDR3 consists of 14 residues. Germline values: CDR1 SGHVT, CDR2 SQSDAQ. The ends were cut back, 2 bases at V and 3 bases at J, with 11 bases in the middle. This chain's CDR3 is CASSLLPLDYEQYF. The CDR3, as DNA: TGTGCCAGCAGCTTACTCCCACTTGACTACGAGCAGTACTTC.

The CDR3 protein is CASSLGQGAIGSPLHF. The DNA of the CDR3 is TGTGCCAGCAGCTTAGGGCAGGGGGCGATAGGATCACCCCTCCACTTT. This chain joins TRBV7-2 and TRBJ1-6; 8 bases align to TRBD1. Trimming cost V 1 base and J 10 bases; bases outside gene matches: 9. This CDR3 contains 16 residues. The V gene's germline CDR1 is SGHTA and CDR2 FQGNSA.

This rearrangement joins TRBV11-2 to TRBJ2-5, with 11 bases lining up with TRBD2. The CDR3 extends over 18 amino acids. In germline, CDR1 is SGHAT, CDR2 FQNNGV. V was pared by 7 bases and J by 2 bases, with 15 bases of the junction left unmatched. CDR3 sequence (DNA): TGTGCCAGCACCAAAGGGTTGGTCTTAGCGGGAGGGCAAGAGACCCAGTACTTC. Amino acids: CASTKGLVLAGGQETQYF.

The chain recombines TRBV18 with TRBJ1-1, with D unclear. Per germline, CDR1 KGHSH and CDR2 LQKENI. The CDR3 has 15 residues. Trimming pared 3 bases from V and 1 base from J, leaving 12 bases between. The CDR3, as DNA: TGTGCCAGCTCACCGTTGGCGGGGAGGAACACTGAAGCTTTCTTT. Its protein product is CASSPLAGRNTEAFF.